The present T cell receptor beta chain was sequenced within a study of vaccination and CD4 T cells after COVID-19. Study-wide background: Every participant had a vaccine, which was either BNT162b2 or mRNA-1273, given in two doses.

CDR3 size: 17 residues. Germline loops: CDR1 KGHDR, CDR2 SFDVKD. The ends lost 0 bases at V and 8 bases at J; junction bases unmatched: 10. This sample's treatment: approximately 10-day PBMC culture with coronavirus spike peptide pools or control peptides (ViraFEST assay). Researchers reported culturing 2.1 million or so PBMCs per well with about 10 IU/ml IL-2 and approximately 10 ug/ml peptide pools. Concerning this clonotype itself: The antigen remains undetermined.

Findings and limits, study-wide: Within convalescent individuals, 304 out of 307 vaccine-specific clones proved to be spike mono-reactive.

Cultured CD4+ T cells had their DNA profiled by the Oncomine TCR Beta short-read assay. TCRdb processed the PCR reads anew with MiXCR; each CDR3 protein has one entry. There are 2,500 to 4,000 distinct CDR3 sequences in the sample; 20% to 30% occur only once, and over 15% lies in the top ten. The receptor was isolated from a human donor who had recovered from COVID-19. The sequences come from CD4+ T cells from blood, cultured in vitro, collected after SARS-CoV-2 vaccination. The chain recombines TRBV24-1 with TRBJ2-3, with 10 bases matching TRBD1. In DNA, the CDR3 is TGTGCCACCAGTGATTTGCGTGACAGGGGGCCGGTGGGTACGCAGTATTTT. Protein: CATSDLRDRGPVGTQYF.